A selection of T cell receptor beta chains follows, all from one sample in a study of blood T cells in healthy people across ages. TCRdb processed the 5' RACE reads anew with MiXCR; each CDR3 protein has one entry. The sample lists about 590,000 distinct CDR3 sequences, approximately 30% occurring once. Sequencing was done on a sample of blood. The source of these receptors is an elderly woman in good health. The CDR3 runs from the conserved cysteine through the conserved F or W. D genes are given only for firm matches. Expanded clones get a size class; other rows say once, few or many, or leave the size out.

clone_size d_call j_call v_call cdr3_aa cdr3_nt
many . TRBJ2-3 TRBV20-1 CSAGITDTQYF TGCAGTGCTGGAATTACAGATACGCAGTATTTT
many . TRBJ1-1 TRBV5-1 CASSLDARGNTEAFF TGCGCCAGCAGCTTGGATGCCAGGGGGAACACTGAAGCTTTCTTT
many . TRBJ2-7 TRBV5-1 CASRNGYEQYF TGCGCCAGCAGAAATGGGTACGAGCAGTACTTC
. . TRBJ2-7 TRBV20-1 CGARRGFSYEQYF TGCGGCGCTAGACGGGGGTTCTCCTACGAGCAGTACTTC
. . TRBJ2-1 TRBV4-2 CASSRNPGNEQFF TGTGCCAGCAGCCGTAACCCCGGGAATGAGCAGTTCTTC
. . TRBJ2-1 TRBV7-2 CASSLDYSNEQFF TGTGCCAGCAGCTTAGACTATAGCAATGAGCAGTTCTTC
many . TRBJ2-3 TRBV29-1 CSVAGDNTDTQYF TGCAGCGTCGCTGGGGACAACACAGATACGCAGTATTTT
many TRBD1 TRBJ2-1 TRBV25-1 CASSERGTGDNEQFF TGTGCCAGCAGTGAAAGGGGGACAGGGGACAATGAGCAGTTCTTC
. . TRBJ1-2 TRBV6-5 CASSSPGPRGYTF TGTGCCAGCAGTTCTCCGGGACCCCGGGGCTACACCTTC
many TRBD2 TRBJ2-1 TRBV30 CAWSGETSGGTYNEQFF TGTGCCTGGAGTGGTGAGACTAGCGGGGGGACCTACAATGAGCAGTTCTTC
many . TRBJ1-1 TRBV20-1 CSARLQENTEAFF TGCAGTGCTAGGCTCCAGGAGAACACTGAAGCTTTCTTT
. . TRBJ2-3 TRBV5-4 CASSLDRHTDTQYF TGTGCCAGCAGCTTGGATAGACACACAGATACGCAGTATTTT
. . TRBJ2-7 TRBV7-9 CASSSQGSYEQYF TGTGCCAGCAGCTCGCAGGGCTCCTACGAGCAGTACTTC
few TRBD1 TRBJ2-5 TRBV9 CASSAATGTGSAQYF TGTGCCAGCAGCGCAGCTACAGGGACAGGGTCGGCCCAGTACTTC
. TRBD2 TRBJ2-3 TRBV7-3 CASSPHGRGGYTDTQYF TGTGCCAGCAGCCCACATGGGCGGGGGGGCTACACAGATACGCAGTATTTT